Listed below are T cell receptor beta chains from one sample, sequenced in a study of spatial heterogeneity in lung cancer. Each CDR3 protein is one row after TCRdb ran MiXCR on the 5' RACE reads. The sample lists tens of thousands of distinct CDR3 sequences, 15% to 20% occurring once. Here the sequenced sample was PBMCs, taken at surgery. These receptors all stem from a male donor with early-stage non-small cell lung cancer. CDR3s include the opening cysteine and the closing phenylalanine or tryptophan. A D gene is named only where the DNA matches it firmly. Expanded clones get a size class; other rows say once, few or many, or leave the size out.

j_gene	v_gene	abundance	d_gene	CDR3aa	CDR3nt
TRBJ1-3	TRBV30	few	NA	CAWSVQDGSGNTIYF	TGTGCCTGGAGTGTACAGGACGGCTCTGGAAACACCATATATTTT
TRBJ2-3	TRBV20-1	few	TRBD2	CSARDPLAGGTDTQYF	TGCAGTGCTAGAGATCCCCTAGCGGGAGGCACAGATACGCAGTATTTT
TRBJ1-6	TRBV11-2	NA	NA	CASSLRNSPLHF	TGTGCCAGCAGCCTCAGGAATTCACCCCTCCACTTT
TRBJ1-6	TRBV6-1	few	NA	CASSDGGGPLHF	TGTGCCAGCAGTGATGGTGGTGGACCCCTCCACTTT
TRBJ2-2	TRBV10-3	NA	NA	CAISESLSSGGELFF	TGTGCCATCAGTGAGTCGCTGAGCAGTGGCGGGGAGCTGTTTTTT
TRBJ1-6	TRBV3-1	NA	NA	CASSQGTEASPLHF	TGTGCCAGCAGCCAAGGGACAGAGGCATCACCCCTCCACTTT
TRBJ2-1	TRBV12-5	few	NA	CASGLGRNEQFF	TGTGCTAGTGGTTTGGGTCGGAATGAGCAGTTCTTC
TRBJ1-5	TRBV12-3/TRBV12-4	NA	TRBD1	CASSQTGDGNQPQHF	TGTGCCAGCAGTCAGACAGGGGACGGCAATCAGCCCCAGCATTTT
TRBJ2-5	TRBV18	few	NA	CASSPTVQGQETQYF	TGTGCCAGCTCACCTACGGTCCAGGGACAAGAGACCCAGTACTTC
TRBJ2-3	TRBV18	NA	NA	CASSLDPKWEYF	TGTGCCAGCTCCCTAGATCCCAAATGGGAGTATTTT
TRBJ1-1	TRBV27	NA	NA	CASSLAELNTEAFF	TGTGCCAGCAGTTTAGCGGAGTTGAACACTGAAGCTTTCTTT
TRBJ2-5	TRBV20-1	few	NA	CSASSGRETQYF	TGCAGTGCTAGTTCTGGGCGAGAGACCCAGTACTTC
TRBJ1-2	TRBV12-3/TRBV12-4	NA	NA	CASSLDANYGYTF	TGTGCCAGCAGTTTAGACGCAAACTATGGCTACACCTTC
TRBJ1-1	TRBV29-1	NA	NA	CSAGGRNTEAFF	TGCAGCGCAGGAGGGAGGAACACTGAAGCTTTCTTT
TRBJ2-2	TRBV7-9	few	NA	CASARGRGTGELFF	TGTGCCAGCGCCCGGGGGCGCGGCACCGGGGAGCTGTTTTTT
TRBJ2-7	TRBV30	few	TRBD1	CAWTGQLFGEQYF	TGTGCCTGGACGGGACAGCTCTTCGGCGAGCAGTACTTC
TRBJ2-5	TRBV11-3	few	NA	CASSGEKETQYF	TGTGCCAGCAGCGGGGAGAAAGAGACCCAGTACTTC
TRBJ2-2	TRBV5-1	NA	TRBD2	CASTKGLAGTGELFF	TGCGCCAGCACTAAGGGACTAGCGGGCACCGGGGAGCTGTTTTTT
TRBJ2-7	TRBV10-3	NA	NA	CAISESTAPEQYF	TGTGCCATCAGTGAGTCGACAGCCCCCGAGCAGTACTTC
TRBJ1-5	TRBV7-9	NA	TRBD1	CVSSTGVRPQHF	TGTGTCAGCAGCACAGGGGTCAGGCCCCAGCATTTT
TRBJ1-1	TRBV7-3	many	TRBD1	CASSLIRNRGRNTEAFF	TGTGCCAGCAGCTTAATAAGGAACAGGGGGCGGAACACTGAAGCTTTCTTT
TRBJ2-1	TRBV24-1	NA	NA	CATSDLGYEQFF	TGTGCCACCAGTGATTTAGGTTATGAGCAGTTCTTC
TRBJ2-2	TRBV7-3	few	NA	CASRRTSNTGELFF	TGTGCCAGCAGGCGTACCTCGAACACCGGGGAGCTGTTTTTT
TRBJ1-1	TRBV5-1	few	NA	CASSSGPLNTEAFF	TGCGCCAGCAGCTCCGGGCCTCTGAACACTGAAGCTTTCTTT
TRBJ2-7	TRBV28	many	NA	CASSFRGLEQYF	TGTGCCAGCAGCTTCCGGGGACTCGAGCAGTACTTC
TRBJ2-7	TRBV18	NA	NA	CASSPSETSYEQYF	TGTGCCAGCTCACCATCAGAAACCTCCTACGAGCAGTACTTC
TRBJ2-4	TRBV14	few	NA	CASSQVSGVAKNIQYF	TGTGCCAGCAGCCAAGTTTCAGGGGTTGCCAAAAACATTCAGTACTTC
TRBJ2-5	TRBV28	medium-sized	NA	CASALAGSGRETQYF	TGTGCCAGCGCCCTAGCTGGGAGCGGTAGAGAGACCCAGTACTTC
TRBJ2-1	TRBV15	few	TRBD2	CATSISGLAPRSSYNEQFF	TGTGCCACCAGCATCTCGGGACTAGCGCCACGTAGCTCCTACAATGAGCAGTTCTTC
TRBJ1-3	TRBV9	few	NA	CASSVDPRGPGNTIYF	TGTGCCAGCAGCGTAGATCCCCGGGGCCCTGGAAACACCATATATTTT
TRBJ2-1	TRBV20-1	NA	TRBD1	CSVVRDRDNEQFF	TGCAGCGTGGTTCGAGACAGGGACAATGAGCAGTTCTTC
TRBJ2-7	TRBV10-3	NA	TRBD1	CAINAGQGNYEQYF	TGTGCCATCAATGCGGGACAGGGAAACTACGAGCAGTACTTC
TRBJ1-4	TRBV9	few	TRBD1	CASSVAGQGNEKLFF	TGTGCCAGCAGCGTAGCGGGACAGGGTAATGAAAAACTGTTTTTT
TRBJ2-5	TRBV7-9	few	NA	CASSQGPPGAQFGTQYF	TGTGCCAGCAGCCAGGGACCCCCAGGAGCCCAGTTTGGGACCCAGTACTTC
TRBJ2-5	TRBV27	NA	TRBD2	CASSPASGRAGETQYF	TGTGCCAGCAGTCCAGCTAGCGGGAGGGCCGGGGAGACCCAGTACTTC
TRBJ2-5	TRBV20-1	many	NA	CSARSAETQYF	TGCAGTGCCAGATCGGCGGAGACCCAGTACTTC
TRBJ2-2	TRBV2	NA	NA	CASSETRSTGELFF	TGTGCCAGCAGTGAAACCCGCTCCACCGGGGAGCTGTTTTTT
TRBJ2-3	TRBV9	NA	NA	CASSDRQSWNTQYF	TGTGCCAGCAGCGATCGACAAAGCTGGAATACGCAGTATTTT
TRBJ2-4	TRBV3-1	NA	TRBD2	CASSPGLAIENIQYF	TGTGCCAGCAGCCCGGGACTAGCGATAGAGAACATTCAGTACTTC